Here is one TCR beta chain with its context. Its recognized antigen is unknown. No quality values exist for individual bases; no much larger clone is one base distant. The CDR3 regions of human TCRbeta chains were analyzed by immunosequencing. The study's own analysis went as follows. TCRs in the repertoires were matched against a reference library of SARS-CoV-2-specific TCRs that had been generated with the MIRA antigen-specificity platform. Breadth meant the fraction of unique TCRs that were SARS-CoV-2-associated, whereas depth meant the fraction of total T cells that were SARS-CoV-2-associated. Using the MIRA data, every spike-specific TCR was mapped to the spike region that the TCR reacted to and assigned to either a CD4 or a CD8 class. Log10-transformed breadth and depth values were compared by one-way ANOVA with Sidak's multiple comparisons tests. TCRdb stores this immuneACCESS table with in-frame sequences only. Part of the clones is absent; in the studies checked, under half of the shortfall reflects unresolved V genes, and no reason is known for the rest. The V and J calls and the clone size are those of that table, but D and trimming were determined from the DNA. Here the sample has about 120,000 clones; roughly 90% occur a single time. In total, the top ten clones hold approximately 8.4% of the sample.

In the paper's terms, the time point label means: baseline before first vaccination. Samples from vaccinated people were obtained from the UK trials COV001 and COV002, which included a single-blind randomized controlled phase 2/3 trial of AZD1222 (ChAdOx1 nCoV-19) in healthy adults. For TCRbeta chain sequencing, PBMC samples from trial participants were taken at day 0 and at day 28 after the second dose. These data come from a study of T cell responses to AZD1222 COVID-19 vaccine (dated by TCRdb to the early 2020s). Some background on the complete study: AZD1222 recipients whose second dose came at about 4 weeks and those whose second dose came at about 12 weeks were combined into one group, since spike-specific TCR depth and breadth did not differ between the two schedules. TCR sequencing covered 230 to 250 trial participants: some 210 given two doses of AZD1222 and 26 given two doses of MenACWY control vaccine. Trial participants were enrolled by age into subgroups of 18-55, 56-69 and 70-plus years, and around 150, 28 and 57 TCR-sequenced participants, respectively, were included in these subgroups. Beyond this particular receptor, the publication reports: Conclusions about previously exposed vaccinees are limited, since just 5 or 6 AZD1222 recipients were seropositive for SARS-CoV-2 at baseline. Epitopes outside the regions mutated in the B.1.351 and B.1.1.7 variants were reportedly recognized by nearly half of the unique spike-specific TCRs. The 56-69-year group was small, and its depth increase did not reach significance, likely because of low power. After two AZD1222 doses, spike-specific TCR breadth and depth were significantly higher than at day 0 and than in MenACWY recipients. Because no day 14 peak-response samples were available, repertoires were characterized only after the peak T cell response. The whole spike protein was spanned by vaccine-associated CD4 TCRs, and dominant responses were seen in regions 160-218 and 743-854. Most participants were white British and females outnumbered males, and the authors suggested that clonal diversity may have been underestimated.

The germline V gene specifies KGHSH as CDR1 and LQKENI as CDR2. Reading from cysteine to phenylalanine, the CDR3 counts 12 amino acids. Here the CDR3 DNA is all that survives: 36 bases in frame from base 1. From V the trimming removes 1 base and from J it removes 10 bases, while the gene matches leave 0 bases of the junction unaccounted for. This TCR was recovered from an adult in good health. This specimen was peripheral blood, taken on day 0 of AZD1222 vaccination. The chain is assembled from TRBV18 and TRBJ2-3; 9 middle bases align to TRBD2. The CDR3 corresponds to CASSPLAGAQYF. The nucleotides are TGTGCCAGCTCACCACTAGCGGGAGCGCAGTATTTT.